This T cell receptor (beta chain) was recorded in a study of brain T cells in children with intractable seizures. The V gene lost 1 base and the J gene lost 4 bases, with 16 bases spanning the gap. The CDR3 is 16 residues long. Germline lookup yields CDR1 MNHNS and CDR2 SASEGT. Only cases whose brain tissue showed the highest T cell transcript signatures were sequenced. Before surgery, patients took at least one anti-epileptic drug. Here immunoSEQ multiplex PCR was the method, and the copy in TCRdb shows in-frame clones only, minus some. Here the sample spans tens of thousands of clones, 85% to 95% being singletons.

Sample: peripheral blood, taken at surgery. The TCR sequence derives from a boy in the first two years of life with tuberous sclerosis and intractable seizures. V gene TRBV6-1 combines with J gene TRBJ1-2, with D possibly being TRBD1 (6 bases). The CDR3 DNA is TGTGCCAGCAGTGAAGGTATAGACAGGTCGGGCTATGGCTACACCTTC. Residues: CASSEGIDRSGYGYTF.